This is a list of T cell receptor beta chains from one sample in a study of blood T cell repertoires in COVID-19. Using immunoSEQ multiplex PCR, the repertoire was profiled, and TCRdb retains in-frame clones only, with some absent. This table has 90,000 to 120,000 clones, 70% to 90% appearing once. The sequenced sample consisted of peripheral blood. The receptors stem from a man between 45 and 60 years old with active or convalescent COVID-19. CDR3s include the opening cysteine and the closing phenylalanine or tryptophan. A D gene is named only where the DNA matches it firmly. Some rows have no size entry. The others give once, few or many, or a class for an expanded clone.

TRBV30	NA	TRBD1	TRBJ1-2	TGTGCCGGCCGGGACAGGGGCTCACTCGGCTACACCTTC	CAGRDRGSLGYTF
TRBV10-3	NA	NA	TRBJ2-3	TGTGCCATCAGTGTTGAGGGAGGCACAGATACGCAGTATTTT	CAISVEGGTDTQYF
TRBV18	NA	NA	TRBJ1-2	TGTGCCAGCTCACGGGGAGGGGAAGGCTATGGCTACACCTTC	CASSRGGEGYGYTF
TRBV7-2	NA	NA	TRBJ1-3	TGTGCCAGCAGCTTAGATGGCAGGGTGAACACCATATATTTT	CASSLDGRVNTIYF
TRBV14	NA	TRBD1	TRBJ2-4	TGTGCCAGCAGCCAAGATCCGGACAGGAGAATGAACATTCAGTACTTC	CASSQDPDRRMNIQYF
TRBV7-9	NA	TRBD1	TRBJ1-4	TGTGCCAGCAGCTTAGTAGGAGACAGGGGTAATGAAAAACTGTTTTTT	CASSLVGDRGNEKLFF
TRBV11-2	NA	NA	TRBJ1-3	TGTGCCAGCAGCTTAGTACGGTCAGGGGTGAACACCATATATTTT	CASSLVRSGVNTIYF
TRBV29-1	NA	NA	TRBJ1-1	TGCAGCGTTGATGCCAGGGTAGGAACTGAAGCTTTCTTT	CSVDARVGTEAFF
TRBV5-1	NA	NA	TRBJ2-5	TGCGCCAGCAGCTTGGGTACTTCACAAGAGACCCAGTACTTC	CASSLGTSQETQYF
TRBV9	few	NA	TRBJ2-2	TGTGCCAGCAGCGTAGGCAGGGGCGCTGACACCGGGGAGCTGTTTTTT	CASSVGRGADTGELFF
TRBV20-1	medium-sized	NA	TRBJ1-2	TGCAGTGCCAGTGACGGACAGCATAGTATGGTGTTCAACCTTGGCTACACCTTC	CSASDGQHSMVFNLGYTF
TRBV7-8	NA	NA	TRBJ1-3	TGTGCCAGCAGCCCGAAGACAGCGAGGGGAAACACCATATATTTT	CASSPKTARGNTIYF
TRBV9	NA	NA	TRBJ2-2	TGTGCCAGCAGCCCTCCCCGGGGGGCGGGAAACACCGGGGAGCTGTTTTTT	CASSPPRGAGNTGELFF
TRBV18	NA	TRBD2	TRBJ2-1	TGTGCCAGCCGAAGACTAGCTAGCTCCTACAATGAGCAGTTCTTC	CASRRLASSYNEQFF
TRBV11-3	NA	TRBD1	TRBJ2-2	TGTGCCAGCAGGCAACCAAACAGGGGAAGGGTGAACACCGGGGAGCTGTTTTTT	CASRQPNRGRVNTGELFF
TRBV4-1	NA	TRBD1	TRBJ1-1	TGCGCCAGCAGCCAAAAGGGGGGACAGGGAGGTGAAGCTTTCTTT	CASSQKGGQGGEAFF
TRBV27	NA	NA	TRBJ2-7	TGTGCCAGCAGTTGGGCAGGGATTTCCTACGAGCAGTACTTC	CASSWAGISYEQYF
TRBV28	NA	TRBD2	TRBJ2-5	TGTGCCAGCAGTTTCTCGACCGGGACGGACACTTTTGGCGGGAGCCAAGAGACCCAGTACTTC	CASSFSTGTDTFGGSQETQYF
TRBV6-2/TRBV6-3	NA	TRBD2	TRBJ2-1	TGTGCCAGCAGCCCTCACGTTGGTAGCGGGAGAAGGAATGAGCAGTTCTTC	CASSPHVGSGRRNEQFF
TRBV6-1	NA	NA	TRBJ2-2	TGTGCCAGCACCCACAAAGACAAGAACACCGGGGAGCTGTTTTTT	CASTHKDKNTGELFF
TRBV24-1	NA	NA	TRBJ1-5	TGTGCCACCAATGATTTCCCGAGCAATCAGCCCCAGCATTTT	CATNDFPSNQPQHF
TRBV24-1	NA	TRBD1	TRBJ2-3	TGTGCCACAAGACAGGGGGCAGTAGATACGCAGTATTTT	CATRQGAVDTQYF
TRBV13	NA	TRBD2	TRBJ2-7	TGTGCCAGCAGCTTAGGCCAACTCGGACTAGCGGGGAACGCGTACGAGCAGTACTTC	CASSLGQLGLAGNAYEQYF
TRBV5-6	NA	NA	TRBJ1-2	TGTGCCAGCAGCACACAGGGTATCTATGGCTACACCTTC	CASSTQGIYGYTF
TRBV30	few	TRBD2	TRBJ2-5	TGTGCCTGGAGTGTACGGGGGAGGGTAGGGCAAGAGACCCAGTACTTC	CAWSVRGRVGQETQYF
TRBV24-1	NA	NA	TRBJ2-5	TGTGCCACCAGTGCGCCAGGAAGGCAAGAGACCCAGTACTTC	CATSAPGRQETQYF
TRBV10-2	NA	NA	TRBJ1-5	TGCGCCAGCAGTGACGTTTATAGCAATCAGCCCCAGCATTTT	CASSDVYSNQPQHF
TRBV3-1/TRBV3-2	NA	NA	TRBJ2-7	TGTGCCAGCAGCCAGAGGACTGGCGAGCAGTACTTC	CASSQRTGEQYF
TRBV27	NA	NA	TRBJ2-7	TGTGCCAGCAGTTTACGCTTTAAAAATCCTAGCTCCTACGAGCAGTACTTC	CASSLRFKNPSSYEQYF
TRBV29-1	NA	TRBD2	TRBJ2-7	TGCAGCGTTGGGGCTAGCGGGAGGGCGGGTGAGCAGTACTTC	CSVGASGRAGEQYF